This TCR beta chain was retrieved from a study of blood T cell repertoires in COVID-19. About this clone: At one end, the junction sequence differs from germline, possibly due to a read error.

Assay: immunoSEQ multiplex PCR; the TCRdb copy retains only in-frame clones and omits some. The table lists fewer than 600,000 clones, roughly 89% of them singletons. Germline loops: CDR1 LNHDA, CDR2 SQIVND (reference sequence). The CDR3 is 14 residues long. The chain couples TRBV19 to TRBJ2-3; D is ambiguous. The sample consisted of peripheral blood. This TCR was sampled from a man between 18 and 35 years old with COVID-19, enrolled during active disease. This CDR3 is CASSIAYSTDTQYF. As DNA, the CDR3 is TGTGCCAGTAGCATAGCCTACAGCACAGATACGCAGTATTTT. The full variable domain, with the rest looked up from reference TRBV19 and TRBJ2-3, is DGGITQSPKYLFRKEGQNVTLSCEQNLNHDAMYWYRQDPGQGLRLIYYSQIVNDFQKGDIAEGYSVSREKKESFPLTVTSAQKNPTAFYLCASSIAYSTDTQYFGPGTRLTVL.